Below, 4 T cell receptor beta chains from the same sample are listed, as sequenced in a study of blood T cell repertoires in COVID-19. This table comes from immunoSEQ multiplex PCR, and its TCRdb copy is limited to in-frame clones, with some not included. The profile shows 72,000 or so clones, approximately 92% of them singletons. Sequencing was carried out using peripheral blood. Receptors were obtained from a woman aged 80 or older with acute or convalescent COVID-19.

The CDR3 reads CSVRLVFGETQYF. Here the CDR3 DNA reads TGCAGCGTGCGACTGGTTTTCGGGGAGACCCAGTACTTC. The chain combines TRBV29-1 with TRBJ2-5; no reliable D call. Germline values: CDR1 SQVTM, CDR2 ANQGSEA. This CDR3 is 13 amino acids long. V was clipped by 6 bases and J by 5 bases, with 16 bases between them.

The V gene is TRBV4-1, the J gene TRBJ2-7; D is ambiguous. CDR1 and CDR2 from the germline V gene are MGHRA and YSYEKL. The length of the CDR3 is 15 residues. Between the trimmed V and J ends, which lost 2 bases and 3 bases, there was a span of 14 bases. This CDR3 is CASSQLERTIYEQYF. CDR3 in DNA: TGCGCCAGCAGCCAACTAGAACGAACGATCTACGAGCAGTACTTC.

The V gene is TRBV7-3, the J gene TRBJ2-1; 12 nucleotides agree with TRBD2. The germline gives CDR1 SGHTA, CDR2 FQGTGA. The CDR3 is 15 residues long. V was pared by 5 bases and J by 8 bases, with 7 bases of the junction left unmatched. CDR3 coding DNA: TGTGCCAGCAGCCTTCGACTAGCGGGAGTGCATGAGCAGTTCTTC. Translated, it gives CASSLRLAGVHEQFF.

This clone was counted between two and nine times. CDR3 coding DNA: TGCAGCGTGGTCGTGGGGGGGTACACCGGGGAGCTGTTTTTT. Amino acid sequence: CSVVVGGYTGELFF. V gene TRBV29-1 combines with J gene TRBJ2-2; 7 nucleotides agree with TRBD2. The J segment lost 3 bases and the V segment lost 6 bases, leaving 7 bases of the junction unmatched. Germline V gives CDR1 SQVTM, CDR2 ANQGSEA. The CDR3 contains 14 residues.